In its sample, the clone carrying this TCR beta chain was seen many times. These data originate in a study of molecular identifiers for immune sequencing clone quantification. V gave up 0 bases and J gave up 10 bases, with 11 bases separating them. Germline V gene lookup returns CDR1 SGHDT and CDR2 YYEEEE. The CDR3 consists of 13 residues. TCRdb redid the calling of the PCR reads with MiXCR, one entry per CDR3 protein. The repertoire includes 85,000 to 130,000 distinct CDR3 sequences, roughly 38% of them detected once, and under 5.5% sits in the top ten. Material: naive CD8+ T cells from blood, with Jurkat cell RNA spiked in. As for subset: FACS-sorted CD8+CD4-CCR7+CD45RA+ naive T cells. The sequence came from a human donor in good health. Some libraries in this study had Jurkat cell RNA spiked in. The genes are TRBV5-6 and TRBJ2-1, with a tentative D call TRBD2 (5 bases). The CDR3 region has the DNA TGTGCCAGCAGCTTGGTGCCGGGGTCCGAGCAGTTCTTC. It is translated as CASSLVPGSEQFF.